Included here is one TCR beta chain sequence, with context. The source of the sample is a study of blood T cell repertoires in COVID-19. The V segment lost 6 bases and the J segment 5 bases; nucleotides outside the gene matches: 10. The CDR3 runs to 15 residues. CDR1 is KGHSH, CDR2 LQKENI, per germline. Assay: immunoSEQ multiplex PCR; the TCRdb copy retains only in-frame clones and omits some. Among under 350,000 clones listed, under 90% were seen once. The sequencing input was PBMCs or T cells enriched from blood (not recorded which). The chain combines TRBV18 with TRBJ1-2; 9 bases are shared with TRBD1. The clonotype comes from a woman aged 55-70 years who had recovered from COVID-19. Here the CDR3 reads CASSTRDREQYGYTF. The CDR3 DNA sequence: TGTGCCAGCTCGACTAGGGACAGGGAGCAATATGGCTACACCTTC.